The 7 T cell receptor beta chains below all came from one sample that was sequenced in a study of spatial heterogeneity in lung cancer. General study points: Counts of expanded alpha and beta TCRs within tumors tracked the tumor nonsynonymous mutation count.

In TCRdb, the 5' RACE reads were re-called with MiXCR into one record per CDR3 protein. Found here are some 800 distinct CDR3 sequences, about a sixth of them singletons; the top ten hold less than 30%. The time point is: sample taken at primary tumor resection. These receptors are not linked to any known antigen. The specimen comprised lung tumor tissue, sampled at surgery. The receptor source for this set is a female donor with early-stage non-small cell lung cancer.

By share, this clonotype counts as medium-sized. V usage is TRBV9 and J usage is TRBJ2-1; D may match TRBD1 or TRBD2 (5 bases each). CDR3 length equals 15 residues. V lost 0 bases, J lost 3 bases, and 10 bases lay in between. Germline assignment: CDR1 SGDLS and CDR2 YYNGEE. As DNA, the CDR3 is TGTGCCAGCAGCGTAGACCCGGGACGCTACAATGAGCAGTTCTTC. Protein product: CASSVDPGRYNEQFF. Supplemented by reference TRBV9 and TRBJ2-1, the full variable domain reads DSGVTQTPKHLITATGQRVTLRCSPRSGDLSVYWYQQSLDQGLQFLIQYYNGEERAKGNILERFSAQQFPDLHSELNLSSLELGDSALYFCASSVDPGRYNEQFFGPGTRLTVL.

This clonotype is termed large (0.1 to 1%). This chain uses TRBV6-2 or TRBV6-3 with TRBJ1-2; unclear D gene. V lost 5 bases and J 5 bases, leaving 9 bases between the germline ends. CDR3 length equals 12 residues. Germline V lookup: CDR1 MNHEY, CDR2 SVGEGT. The CDR3 sequence is CASSQRKYGYTF. The DNA of the CDR3 is TGTGCCAGCAGTCAGAGAAAATATGGCTACACCTTC.

In this sample, this clonotype is large (0.1 to 1%). The chain is built from TRBV10-3 and TRBJ2-7, with 9 bases fitting TRBD1. The CDR3 spans 15 residues. The ends lost 3 bases at V and 3 bases at J; junction bases unmatched: 6. Germline V gene sequence: CDR1 ENHRY, CDR2 SYGVKD. The CDR3 DNA sequence: TGTGCCATCAGTGACGATGGGACAGGGTACTACGAGCAGTACTTC. It encodes CAISDDGTGYYEQYF.

This clonotype is large within its sample. J is TRBJ2-7 and V is TRBV20-1; 13 bases agree with TRBD2. With 5 bases clipped from V and 4 bases from J, the junction kept 5 bases outside the gene matches. The CDR3 is 14 amino acids. CDR1 and CDR2 (germline): DFQATT, SNEGSKA (reference sequence). This chain's CDR3 is CSASGGLAGYEQYF. In nucleotides, the CDR3 is TGCAGTGCTTCTGGGGGACTAGCGGGGTACGAGCAGTACTTC.

This clonotype ranks as medium-sized. The rearrangement uses TRBV29-1 and TRBJ2-1; 9 bases map to TRBD2. The CDR3 sequence is 14 residues long. CDR1 is SQVTM, CDR2 ANQGSEA, per germline. The CDR3 DNA sequence: TGCAGGGTAGCGGGGGATAGCTCCTACAATGAGCAGTTCTTC. Translated, it gives CRVAGDSSYNEQFF.

The rearrangement joins TRBV20-1 to TRBJ2-5; 12 bases map to TRBD2. The J segment lost 5 bases and the V segment lost 5 bases, leaving 12 bases of the junction unmatched. This CDR3 has 16 residues. The V gene's germline CDR1 is DFQATT and CDR2 SNEGSKA (reference sequence). The CDR3 sequence is CSALKASGGARETQYF. The CDR3 nucleotides are TGCAGTGCTTTAAAGGCTAGCGGGGGGGCCCGGGAGACCCAGTACTTC.

To note about this clonotype: Possible read error: a much larger clone is one base away. V usage is TRBV18 and J usage is TRBJ2-5; tentatively, D is TRBD1 (5 bases). CDR3 size: 13 residues. The V gene's germline CDR1 is KGHSH and CDR2 LQKENI. CDR3 residues: CASSLTEKETRYF. CDR3 coding DNA: TGTGCCAGCTCATTGACAGAAAAAGAGACCCGGTACTTC.